Listed below are T cell receptor beta chains from one sample, sequenced in a study of T cells in Graves' hyperthyroidism and ophthalmopathy. One entry per CDR3 protein, called by TCRdb with MiXCR from the multiplex PCR reads. The sample has some 770,000 distinct CDR3 sequences; 15% to 20% are singletons. Source material: blood. These receptors were taken from a man between 18 and 29 years old with Graves' hyperthyroidism. Both conserved end residues are part of each CDR3. Fields, in order: J gene, V gene, clone size, CDR3 length, D gene, CDR3 DNA, CDR3 protein. A D gene is named only where the DNA matches it firmly. Not all rows give a size; the values are once, few, many and, for expanded clones, a class.

>TRBJ1-1|TRBV20-1|.|15|TRBD1
TGCAGTGCTAGAGTTGCGGACAGGGGTGAGCCTGAAGCTTTCTTT
CSARVADRGEPEAFF
>TRBJ2-1|TRBV12-3/TRBV12-4|many|15|TRBD2
TGTGCCAGCAGTCCAGGTGGCGGGAGAGGAGATGAGCAGTTCTTC
CASSPGGGRGDEQFF
>TRBJ2-1|TRBV11-2|many|15|TRBD2
TGTGCCAGCAGCCCCCAAGCGGGAGGAGGGGATGAGCAGTTCTTC
CASSPQAGGGDEQFF
>TRBJ2-1|TRBV18|few|15|.
TGTGCCAGCTCACCTCAAGGGACCACGAACAATGAGCAGTTCTTC
CASSPQGTTNNEQFF
>TRBJ2-3|TRBV27|many|15|TRBD2
TGTGCCAGCAGTTTAGATAGCGGGAGTTTTGATACGCAGTATTTT
CASSLDSGSFDTQYF
>TRBJ2-2|TRBV11-2|many|17|TRBD2
TGTGCCAGCAGTTTAGAAACGGGGACTACGAACACCGGGGAGCTGTTTTTT
CASSLETGTTNTGELFF
>TRBJ2-1|TRBV12-5|many|12|.
TGTGCTAGTGGCCAGGGTGGGATTGAGCAGTTCTTC
CASGQGGIEQFF
>TRBJ2-2|TRBV3-1|many|14|.
TGTGCCAGCAGCCAATTGCGGAACACCGGGGAGCTGTTTTTT
CASSQLRNTGELFF
>TRBJ2-3|TRBV18|.|14|TRBD2
TGTGCCAGCTCACCAGCGGGAGGCGGGGATACGCAGTATTTT
CASSPAGGGDTQYF
>TRBJ1-2|TRBV9|.|13|.
TGTGCCAGCAGCCCCGGGATACCACCTGGCTACACCTTC
CASSPGIPPGYTF
>TRBJ2-1|TRBV10-3|few|17|TRBD2
TGTGCCATCAGTGAGTCACCGACTAGCGGGTCCTACAATGAGCAGTTCTTC
CAISESPTSGSYNEQFF
>TRBJ1-6|TRBV6-2/TRBV6-3|few|14|TRBD1
TGTGCCAGCAACCGGGACAGGGGGCGGTCACCCCTCCACTTT
CASNRDRGRSPLHF
>TRBJ2-1|TRBV20-1|many|11|.
TGCAGTGCTAACAACTACAATGAGCAGTTCTTC
CSANNYNEQFF
>TRBJ2-3|TRBV19|.|13|.
TGTGCCAGTAGTCGGGGGCTAATGGGTACGCAGTATTTT
CASSRGLMGTQYF
>TRBJ1-2|TRBV4-3|.|15|TRBD1
TGCGCCAGCAGCCAAGGACAGGGACCTAACTATGGCTACACCTTC
CASSQGQGPNYGYTF
>TRBJ2-1|TRBV20-1|.|21|.
TGCAGTGCTAGAGTTCATCTGGCTCTGGGCGGCCCTACAACCTCGGGGCATGAGCAGTTCTTC
CSARVHLALGGPTTSGHEQFF
>TRBJ1-5|TRBV18|few|15|.
TGTGCCAGCTCACCACCGGACCCAGTGGGCCAGCCCCAGCATTTT
CASSPPDPVGQPQHF
>TRBJ2-7|TRBV11-1|many|15|.
TGTGCCAGCAGCTCCGGGGACTTCCCACGCTACGAGCAGTACTTC
CASSSGDFPRYEQYF
>TRBJ2-1|TRBV4-1|few|15|.
TGCGCCAGCAGCCAAGGGGATGTCTCCTACAATGAGCAGTTCTTC
CASSQGDVSYNEQFF
>TRBJ1-1|TRBV2|few|14|.
TGTGCCAGCAGTGTTTCGAGGGAGACGACTGAAGCTTTCTTT
CASSVSRETTEAFF
>TRBJ1-3|TRBV28|.|15|.
TGTGCCAGCCAACCAGGCCGCCACTCTGGAAACACCATATGTTTT
CASQPGRHSGNTICF
>TRBJ2-3|TRBV28|many|16|.
TGTGCCAGCAGCCCCCTAGGACGCGGGAACGAAGATACGCAGTATTTT
CASSPLGRGNEDTQYF